These 29 T cell receptor beta chains came from one sample sequenced in a study of T cell responses to AZD1222 COVID-19 vaccine (dated by TCRdb to the early 2020s). The sample's time point label, decoded: about 28 days (+/-7) after the second vaccine dose. Library preparation was by the immunoSEQ multiplex PCR assay. The table comes from immuneACCESS by way of TCRdb, which keeps in-frame sequences with V and J called. Part of the clones is missing from these tables; in studies checked, under half for an unresolved V gene and the rest for unknown reasons. Present in this sample are around 140,000 clones, roughly 84% of which were seen just once. 5% to 5.5% of the sample is held by the ten biggest clonotypes. The sample consisted of peripheral blood, taken 28 days after the second AZD1222 dose. These receptors were taken from an adult who received the AZD1222 COVID-19 vaccine.

A few counts support this clone. The chain uses TRBV2 and TRBJ2-2; possibly TRBD2 for D (6 bases). The germline V and J ends were trimmed by 6 bases and 7 bases, with 9 bases remaining between them. The CDR3 consists of 12 residues. Per the germline V gene, CDR1 is SNHLY and CDR2 is FYNNEI. The CDR3 sequence: CASRLAIGELFF. The CDR3 bases are TGTGCCAGCAGACTAGCAATCGGGGAGCTGTTTTTT.

The chain couples TRBV3-1 (or the pseudogene TRBV3-2) to TRBJ2-2, with D uncertain. V dropped 10 bases and J dropped 5 bases, with 11 bases sitting between them. Germline V gives CDR1 LGHDT, CDR2 YNNKEL (reference sequence). The CDR3 is made up of 12 amino acids. The CDR3 DNA sequence: TGTGCCACCGACATGCGTACCGGGGAGCTGTTTTTT. Its translation: CATDMRTGELFF.

V and J are TRBV9 and TRBJ2-1; 11 bases map to TRBD2. CDR1 and CDR2 from the germline V gene are SGDLS and YYNGEE. Trimming cost V 4 bases and J 6 bases; bases outside gene matches: 9. This CDR3 has 16 amino acids. CDR3 in amino acids: CASSPRLTSGANEQFF. In DNA form, the CDR3 reads TGTGCCAGCAGCCCGAGACTGACTAGCGGGGCCAATGAGCAGTTCTTC. Complete variable domain (other parts from reference TRBV9 and TRBJ2-1): DSGVTQTPKHLITATGQRVTLRCSPRSGDLSVYWYQQSLDQGLQFLIQYYNGEERAKGNILERFSAQQFPDLHSELNLSSLELGDSALYFCASSPRLTSGANEQFFGPGTRLTVL.

This chain's CDR3 is CASSPDWAGRDQPQHF. In nucleotides, the CDR3 is TGTGCCAGCTCACCTGATTGGGCAGGGAGAGATCAGCCCCAGCATTTT. The genes are TRBV18 and TRBJ1-5, with D possibly matching TRBD1 (5 bases). Trimming left V 3 bases short and J 5 bases short, with 17 bases between. The CDR3 runs to 16 residues. Germline-derived CDR1 and CDR2 are KGHSH and LQKENI.

V gene TRBV7-8 combines with J gene TRBJ2-3, with D maybe TRBD2 (6 bases). V was pared by 5 bases and J by 0 bases, with 24 bases between. Germline values: CDR1 SGHVS, CDR2 FQNEAQ. CDR3 length equals 19 residues. The chain's CDR3 is CASSPGTFGDLPSTDTQYF. CDR3 DNA sequence: TGTGCCAGCAGCCCAGGAACATTTGGGGACTTACCTAGCACAGATACGCAGTATTTT.

The rearrangement uses TRBV6-5 and TRBJ1-5; D is undetermined. Germline loops: CDR1 MNHEY, CDR2 SVGAGI. This CDR3 is 13 amino acids long. The ends were cut back, 3 bases at V and 9 bases at J, with 12 bases in the middle. The CDR3 DNA is TGTGCCAGCAGTTATTTGGGAGAGACGCCCCAGCATTTT. This encodes CASSYLGETPQHF.

The J gene is TRBJ2-1, the V gene TRBV30; 7 nucleotides agree with TRBD2. Germline CDR1 GTSNPN, CDR2 SVGIG (reference sequence). The CDR3 is made up of 14 amino acids. J gave up 3 bases and V 2 bases, and 4 bases lay outside the gene matches. The CDR3: CAWSTSANYNEQFF. The CDR3 region has the DNA TGTGCCTGGAGTACTAGCGCCAACTACAATGAGCAGTTCTTC.

J is TRBJ2-2 and V is TRBV24-1; D perhaps matches TRBD1 (5 bases). The CDR3 has 14 residues. Trimming took off 7 bases at V and 3 bases at J, with 11 bases between the two ends. Germline CDR1 KGHDR, CDR2 SFDVKD. CDR3 coding DNA: TGTGCCACCAGCACTTCAGGGCACACCGGGGAGCTGTTTTTT. Protein: CATSTSGHTGELFF.

CDR3 in DNA: TGCGCCAGCGGGCAGGCGGGTTCAGATACGCAGTATTTT. It codes for CASGQAGSDTQYF. The chain has TRBV5-1 and TRBJ2-3, with D possibly being TRBD2 (5 bases). The CDR3 spans 13 residues. V lost 7 bases, J lost 4 bases, and 13 bases lay in between. Germline V gene data show CDR1 as SGHRS and CDR2 as YFSETQ.

This clone was picked up one time. CDR3 protein: CASRLQGAAAFF. In DNA form, the CDR3 reads TGTGCCAGCAGACTACAGGGGGCCGCAGCTTTCTTT. V is TRBV12-3 or TRBV12-4 and J is TRBJ1-1, with 9 bases lining up with TRBD1. The junction had 6 bases not matched to a gene; V was cut back by 6 bases and J by 10 bases. The CDR3 loop spans 12 amino acids.

The chain combines TRBV30 with TRBJ2-3; tentative D call: TRBD1 (7 bases). V lost 3 bases, J lost 6 bases, and 22 bases lay in between. Germline lookup yields CDR1 GTSNPN and CDR2 SVGIG (reference sequence). The CDR3 extends over 16 amino acids. The CDR3 protein is CAWSEGASQEGDTQYF. CDR3 bases: TGTGCCTGGAGCGAGGGGGCTAGCCAGGAGGGCGATACGCAGTATTTT.

A note on this clone: This sample includes further DNA sequences coding for the same CDR3. This chain uses TRBV5-1 with TRBJ1-1; 7 bases line up with TRBD1. The germline gives CDR1 SGHRS, CDR2 YFSETQ. Trimming took 3 bases from V and 0 from J; bases not matched to a gene: 2. The CDR3 consists of 14 residues. The CDR3 reads CASSWGQLNTEAFF. The CDR3 DNA follows: TGCGCCAGCAGCTGGGGACAGTTGAACACTGAAGCTTTCTTT.

The gene calls are TRBV3-1 (or the pseudogene TRBV3-2) and TRBJ1-4; D is unresolved. Trimming removed 4 bases from V and 0 bases from J, with 12 bases in between. CDR1 LGHDT and CDR2 YNNKEL come from the germline V gene (reference sequence). This CDR3 has 16 residues. CDR3 residues: CASSPALSATNEKLFF. CDR3 sequence (DNA): TGTGCCAGCAGCCCAGCCCTATCTGCAACTAATGAAAAACTGTTTTTT.

The chain employs TRBV5-5 and TRBJ1-4; D is perhaps TRBD1 (5 bases). V lost 4 bases and J lost 8, with 15 bases in between. In germline, CDR1 is SGHKS, CDR2 YYEKEE (reference sequence). This CDR3 is built from 14 residues. The CDR3 loop reads CASSQQGGDEKLFF. The CDR3 DNA reads TGTGCCAGCAGCCAGCAGGGCGGAGACGAAAAACTGTTTTTT.

The V gene is TRBV18, the J gene TRBJ2-7; possibly TRBD2 for D (6 bases). Between the trimmed V and J ends, which lost 3 bases and 4 bases, there was a span of 13 bases. The CDR3 length is 14 residues. Germline V lookup: CDR1 KGHSH, CDR2 LQKENI. CDR3 region: CASSPGGLTYEQYF. Here the CDR3 DNA reads TGTGCCAGCTCACCGGGAGGCCTGACATACGAGCAGTACTTC.

The V call is TRBV7-9, the J call TRBJ2-1, with 8 bases that match TRBD1. The CDR3 runs to 14 residues. CDR1 SEHNR and CDR2 FQNEAQ come from the germline V gene (reference sequence). V trimming: 3 bases; J trimming: 2 bases; junction bases outside the gene matches: 0. Here the CDR3 reads CASSLTGAYNEQFF. The DNA of the CDR3 is TGTGCCAGCAGCTTGACAGGGGCCTACAATGAGCAGTTCTTC.

The chain recombines TRBV5-1 with TRBJ2-3; D not resolved. The germline gives CDR1 SGHRS, CDR2 YFSETQ. V was shortened by 0 bases and J by 1 base, with 9 bases between the two germline ends. The CDR3 length is 15 residues. This chain's CDR3 is CASSLASPRTDTQYF. The CDR3 DNA follows: TGCGCCAGCAGCTTGGCCTCGCCCCGCACAGATACGCAGTATTTT.

The chain is built from TRBV12-3 or TRBV12-4 and TRBJ1-1; 7 bases agree with TRBD1. V was clipped by 1 base and J by 11 bases; unmatched bases: 7. The CDR3 contains 13 residues. CDR3 in DNA: TGTGCCAGCAGTTTAGGGGCGACAGGGTTGGCTTTCTTT. It translates to CASSLGATGLAFF.

This sequence joins TRBV28 and TRBJ2-7; D might be TRBD1 (5 bases). Germline CDR1 reads MDHEN; CDR2 reads SYDVKM. The CDR3 consists of 14 residues. Deletions cut 7 bases from V and 2 bases from J, with 15 bases between. CDR3 protein: CASMGYRTPYEQYF. The CDR3 nucleotides read TGTGCCAGCATGGGGTACAGGACCCCCTACGAGCAGTACTTC. The whole variable domain, filled in from reference TRBV28 and TRBJ2-7, reads DVKVTQSSRYLVKRTGEKVFLECVQDMDHENMFWYRQDPGLGLRLIYFSYDVKMKEKGDIPEGYSVSREKKERFSLILESASTNQTSMYLCASMGYRTPYEQYFGPGTRLTVT.

The rearrangement uses TRBV3-1 (or the pseudogene TRBV3-2) and TRBJ2-1; maybe TRBD2 (5 bases). V was trimmed by 3 bases and J by 4 bases, leaving 10 bases between them. Germline V gene data show CDR1 as LGHDT and CDR2 as YNNKEL (reference sequence). The CDR3 sequence is 14 residues long. CDR3 DNA: TGTGCCAGCAGCCAGGGAGTTCCGTACAATGAGCAGTTCTTC. It specifies CASSQGVPYNEQFF.

V usage is TRBV28 and J usage is TRBJ1-4; tentatively, D is TRBD1 (6 bases). Per the germline V gene, CDR1 is MDHEN and CDR2 is SYDVKM. The CDR3 totals 15 residues. The ends were cut back, 5 bases at V and 0 bases at J, with 10 bases in the middle. The CDR3 loop reads CASSNRESTNEKLFF. As DNA, the CDR3 is TGTGCCAGCAGTAACAGGGAGTCAACTAATGAAAAACTGTTTTTT.

This sequence joins TRBV4-1 and TRBJ2-3; TRBD2 aligns across 10 bases. Germline V gene sequence: CDR1 MGHRA, CDR2 YSYEKL. The CDR3 spans 13 residues. Trimming cost V 8 bases and J 5 bases; bases outside gene matches: 4. The CDR3 coding sequence is TGCGCCAGCCTAGCGGGAGCGGTAGATACGCAGTATTTT. Translated, it gives CASLAGAVDTQYF.

This rearrangement joins TRBV5-6 to TRBJ1-5; D not certain. The germline CDR1 and CDR2 sequences are SGHDT and YYEEEE. Trimming took off 0 bases at V and 4 bases at J, with 8 bases between the two ends. CDR3 length equals 14 residues. The chain's CDR3 is CASSLVTDNQPQHF. The CDR3 nucleotides are TGTGCCAGCAGCTTGGTCACAGATAATCAGCCCCAGCATTTT.

This sequence joins TRBV9 and TRBJ1-4; TRBD1 might be the D (5 bases). Germline CDR1 and CDR2: SGDLS and YYNGEE. V was trimmed by 0 bases and J by 7 bases, leaving 16 bases between them. The CDR3 covers 16 residues. CDR3 region: CASSVGGVRSSEKLFF. In DNA, the CDR3 is TGTGCCAGCAGCGTAGGGGGGGTCCGATCTAGTGAAAAACTGTTTTTT.

This clone was recorded once. This sequence joins TRBV5-6 and TRBJ1-1, with D hard to call. V lost 0 bases, J lost 1 base, and 13 bases lay in between. This CDR3 contains 16 residues. Germline lookup yields CDR1 SGHDT and CDR2 YYEEEE. The CDR3 DNA is TGTGCCAGCAGCTTGGGAGATAGGGCCCGGAACACTGAAGCTTTCTTT. This codes for CASSLGDRARNTEAFF.

The chain employs TRBV12-5 and TRBJ1-5; no clear D. The V and J ends lost 7 bases and 6 bases respectively, with 13 bases between them. The CDR3 sequence is 13 residues long. Germline CDR1 is LGHNT and CDR2 is FRNRAP. CDR3 sequence (DNA): TGTGCTAGTGCCCCCTGGGCGGGTCAGCCCCAGCATTTT. Protein: CASAPWAGQPQHF.

V gene TRBV2 combines with J gene TRBJ1-4; no definite D call. The CDR3 is made up of 11 amino acids. The germline V gene has CDR1 SNHLY and CDR2 FYNNEI. The V end was cut by 8 bases, the J end by 5 bases, with 6 bases between. CDR3 bases: TGTGCCAGCTTAGGAAATGAAAAACTGTTTTTT. Translated: CASLGNEKLFF.

CDR3 nucleotides: TGTGCCGGGGGGGAGGAGGACAGGGCTTTCTTT. Its protein is CAGGEEDRAFF. The V and J genes are TRBV30 and TRBJ1-1; 7 bases align to TRBD1. Trimming cost V 8 bases and J 11 bases; bases outside gene matches: 11. Germline-derived CDR1 and CDR2 are GTSNPN and SVGIG (reference sequence). CDR3 length: 11 amino acids. The whole variable domain, remainder taken from reference TRBV30 and TRBJ1-1, is SQTIHQWPATLVQPVGSPLSLECTVEGTSNPNLYWYRQAAGRGLQLLFYSVGIGQISSEVPQNLSASRPQDRQFILSSKKLLLSDSGFYLCAGGEEDRAFFGQGTRLTVV.

The V gene is TRBV9, the J gene TRBJ2-3; possibly TRBD2 for D (6 bases). This CDR3 has 17 amino acids. V was cut by 3 bases and J by 0 bases, with 17 bases left in between. The germline V gene encodes CDR1 SGDLS and CDR2 YYNGEE. The CDR3 region has the DNA TGTGCCAGCAGCGGGGGCTTCGGGGGTGGTAGCACAGATACGCAGTATTTT. It yields the protein CASSGGFGGGSTDTQYF.